The sequence of this TCR beta chain was determined in a study of cytotoxic CD8 clonotypes in ibrutinib-treated CLL. Study context: Response samples came after a median roughly 11 months of treatment, range 6 to 36. The study, taken as a whole, reports: T-cell clonality at baseline went above that of age-matched healthy donors and rose and fell with circulating CD8+ T-cell counts.

PBMCs that had been cryopreserved were the source of approximately 2 micrograms of genomic DNA for TCR beta libraries. Notes on this clone: Its antigen is not identified.

Assay: immunoSEQ multiplex PCR; the TCRdb copy retains only in-frame clones and omits some. The top ten hold about 2% of the sample, which has around 140,000 clones, approximately 85% seen once. V lost 0 bases and J 7 bases, leaving 16 bases between the germline ends. The CDR3 covers 16 residues. CDR1 and CDR2 (germline): SGHTA, FQGTGA. This chain links TRBV7-3 with TRBJ2-1, with D possibly TRBD2 on 5 matching bases. The TCR comes from a human donor with chronic lymphocytic leukemia. Sample: PBMCs, taken after 24 months of ibrutinib treatment. Written as DNA, the CDR3 is TGTGCCAGCAGCTTAACGGCTAGCAGGTTGGTAAATGAGCAGTTCTTC. This codes for CASSLTASRLVNEQFF. Supplemented by reference TRBV7-3 and TRBJ2-1, the full variable domain reads GAGVSQTPSNKVTEKGKYVELRCDPISGHTALYWYRQSLGQGPEFLIYFQGTGAADDSGLPNDRFFAVRPEGSVSTLKIQRTERGDSAVYLCASSLTASRLVNEQFFGPGTRLTVL.